The following is a T cell receptor (beta chain) sequence with its context. Its target is not known. The V gene's germline CDR1 is ENHRY and CDR2 SYGVKD. V gave up 8 bases and J gave up 5 bases; unmatched junction bases: 8. The length of the CDR3 is 14 residues. The data belong to a study of T-cell memory formation after mild COVID-19. As for the study in general: Each donor largely had its own TCR clusters.

Study observations and caveats: Clones shrinking from day 15 to 85 showed even CD4/CD8 mixes; later expanders tilted CD4+.

Via MiXCR, TCRdb re-called the 5' RACE reads, giving one row per CDR3 protein. The table shows approximately 250,000 distinct CDR3 sequences, with 15% occurring only once. The sample comprised PBMCs or a T cell subset sorted from them (not recorded which). V and J are TRBV10-3 and TRBJ2-5; 10 nucleotides match TRBD2. The TCR originated in an adult woman who had mild COVID-19 (a few samples of this study predate the infection). Cell type and time point are not known. CDR3 loop: CAIGVAGGLETQYF. CDR3 in DNA: TGTGCCATCGGGGTAGCGGGAGGCTTGGAGACCCAGTACTTC.